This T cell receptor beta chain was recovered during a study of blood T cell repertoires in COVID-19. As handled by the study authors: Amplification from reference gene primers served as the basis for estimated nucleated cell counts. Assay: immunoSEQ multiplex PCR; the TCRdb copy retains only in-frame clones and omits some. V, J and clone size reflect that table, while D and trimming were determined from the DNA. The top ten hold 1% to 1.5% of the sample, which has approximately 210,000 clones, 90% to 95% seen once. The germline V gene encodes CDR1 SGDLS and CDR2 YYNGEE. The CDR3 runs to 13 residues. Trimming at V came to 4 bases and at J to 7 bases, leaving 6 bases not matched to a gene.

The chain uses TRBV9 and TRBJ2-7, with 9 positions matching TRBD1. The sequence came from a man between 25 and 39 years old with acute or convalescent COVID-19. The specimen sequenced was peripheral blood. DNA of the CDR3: TGTGCCAGCAGCCCAAGACAGGGGGGGGAGCAGTACTTC. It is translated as CASSPRQGGEQYF.